This T cell receptor beta chain was captured by sequencing in a study of sequential checkpoint blockade in melanoma. Produced via immunoSEQ multiplex PCR; TCRdb's table is partial and in-frame only. The sample has about 13,000 clones, roughly four fifths seen once. The treatment: randomized to nivolumab then ipilimumab (arm A) or the reverse (arm B). Germline V gives CDR1 KGHSH, CDR2 LQKENI. V lost 1 base and J 3 bases, leaving 6 bases between the germline ends. The CDR3 spans 13 residues. V gene TRBV18 combines with J gene TRBJ2-5, with no clear D. The specimen comprised CD8+ T cells sorted from blood (inferred from file names), sampled from a patient given nivolumab and ipilimumab in sequence. The clonotype comes from a human patient with melanoma. Some clones in this sample may be carry-over from other donors' samples. This chain's CDR3 is CASSPRQKETQYF. DNA of the CDR3: TGTGCCAGCTCACCACGGCAGAAAGAGACCCAGTACTTC.